This entry concerns a single T cell receptor (beta chain). What it binds is not known. A universal primer site was incorporated via template switching, and the cDNA contained unique molecular identifiers. TCRdb ran MiXCR on the 5' RACE reads and lists one entry per CDR3 protein. Among about 1.7 million distinct CDR3 sequences listed, around a third were seen once. This sample stems from a study of identical twins. V was shortened by 3 bases and J by 6 bases, with 6 bases between the two germline ends. Per germline, CDR1 SNHLY and CDR2 FYNNEI. This CDR3 contains 12 residues. Study-wide findings and caveats: Cord blood beta clonotypes that were abundant carried fewer insertions, and memory repertoires showed no such trend. Part of the zero-insertion signal could reflect confounding by invariant MAIT and iNKT cells. Twin pairs had excess sharing that was weaker in beta out-of-frame sequences.

Sequenced input: cord blood. J is TRBJ2-4 and V is TRBV2; the D is unclear. This receptor was taken from a newborn girl in good health. DNA of the CDR3: TGTGCCAGCAGTGACAGGCCAAACATTCAGTACTTC. The encoded protein is CASSDRPNIQYF.